The clone carrying this T cell receptor (beta chain) was picked up a small number of times. Its antigen is still unknown. Expressed TCRB transcripts were sequenced because the isolated RNA had all been reverse transcribed beforehand. TCRdb's table, derived via immunoSEQ multiplex PCR, lists solely in-frame clones and lacks some. The table shows fewer than 250,000 clones, with 13% to 15% occurring only once. This record comes from a study of beta chain features in type 1 diabetes. Staining for CD45RO/CCR7/CD25/CD127/CD95/CD27 allowed sorting of CD4+ naive, central memory, regulatory and stem cell-like memory cells. Purity exceeding 95% was reached by all sorted populations. Trimming pared 7 bases from V and 0 bases from J, leaving 12 bases between. CDR1 and CDR2 from the germline V gene are SGHAT and FQNNGV. This CDR3 spans 14 amino acids. Findings and limits, study-wide: The question of HLA type influencing TCRB rearrangement was one that remained unresolved here. Insertion counts at VDJ junctions were lower in type 1 diabetes patients, who also showed more deletions there.

This TCR derives from a woman aged 40 to 55 in good health. The source material was naive CD4+ T cells from blood. The rearrangement joins TRBV11-2 to TRBJ1-1; D is unclear. The DNA for the CDR3 is TGTGCCAGCACCCTGTCGCAGATGAACACTGAAGCTTTCTTT. As protein: CASTLSQMNTEAFF.